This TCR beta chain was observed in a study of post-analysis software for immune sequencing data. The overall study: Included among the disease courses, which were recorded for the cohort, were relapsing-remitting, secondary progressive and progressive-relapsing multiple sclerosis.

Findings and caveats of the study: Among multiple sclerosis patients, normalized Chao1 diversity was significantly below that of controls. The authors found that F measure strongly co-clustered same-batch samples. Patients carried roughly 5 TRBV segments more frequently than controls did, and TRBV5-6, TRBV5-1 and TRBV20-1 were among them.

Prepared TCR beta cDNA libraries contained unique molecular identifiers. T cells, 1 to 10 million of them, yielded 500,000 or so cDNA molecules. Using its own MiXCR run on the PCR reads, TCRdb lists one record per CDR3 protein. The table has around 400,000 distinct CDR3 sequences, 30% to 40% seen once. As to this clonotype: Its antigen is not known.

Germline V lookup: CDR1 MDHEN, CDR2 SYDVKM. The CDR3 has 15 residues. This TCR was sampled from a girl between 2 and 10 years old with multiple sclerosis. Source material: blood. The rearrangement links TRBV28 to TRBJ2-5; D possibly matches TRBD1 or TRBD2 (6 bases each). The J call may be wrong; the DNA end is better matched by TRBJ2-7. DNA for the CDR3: TGTGCCAGCAGTTTATTCGGGCAGGGGAGGAACGAGCAGTACTTC. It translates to CASSLFGQGRNEQYF.